A selection of T cell receptor beta chains follows, all from one sample in a study of T cell responses to AZD1222 COVID-19 vaccine. Method: immunoSEQ multiplex PCR; TCRdb's copy keeps in-frame clones and lacks some. The data contain about 180,000 clones, about nine tenths of them seen just once; the ten biggest clones take up about 1.9%. The material sequenced was peripheral blood, taken 28 days after the second AZD1222 dose. Receptors originate from an adult who received the AZD1222 COVID-19 vaccine. CDR3s include the opening cysteine and the closing phenylalanine or tryptophan. A D gene is named only where the DNA matches it firmly. The size of a clone is reported for some rows only, either as once, few or many, or as a class for expanded clones.

D gene,V gene,J gene,clone size,CDR3 DNA,CDR3 protein
TRBD2,TRBV7-6,TRBJ2-1,.,TGTGCCAGCAGCTTAGATCGAGGTAGCGGGTCAAGCTCCTACAATGAGCAGTTCTTC,CASSLDRGSGSSSYNEQFF
TRBD1,TRBV6-5,TRBJ1-2,.,TGTGCCAGCAGTTCGACAGGGGGAAGGTACGGCTACACCTTC,CASSSTGGRYGYTF
.,TRBV7-6,TRBJ1-6,.,TGTGCCAGCAGCCCTACAGGGTCCAATAATTCACCCCTCCACTTT,CASSPTGSNNSPLHF
TRBD2,TRBV2,TRBJ2-1,.,TGTGCCAGCAGTGATCGGACTAGCGGGAATGAGCAGTTCTTC,CASSDRTSGNEQFF
.,TRBV7-9,TRBJ1-1,.,TGTGCCAGCAGCTTACTAGACAACACTGAAGCTTTCTTT,CASSLLDNTEAFF
TRBD1,TRBV3-1/TRBV3-2,TRBJ1-6,.,TGTGCCAGCAGCCACCCGGGACAGGGGGCCCCTATTCCGGGGTCACCCCTCCACTTT,CASSHPGQGAPIPGSPLHF
.,TRBV7-2,TRBJ1-6,.,TGTGCCAGCAGCTTAGGGAGGTTGGGGTCACCCCTCCACTTT,CASSLGRLGSPLHF
.,TRBV19,TRBJ1-3,.,TGTGCCAGTAATGCGGGCGGAAACACCATATATTTT,CASNAGGNTIYF
.,TRBV7-3,TRBJ1-1,.,TGTGCCAGCAGCTTGATGGGGGGCAGCACTGAAGCTTTCTTT,CASSLMGGSTEAFF
TRBD1,TRBV19,TRBJ2-5,.,TGTGCCAGTAGTGCCGGGGACAGCAGCCGGGGGACCCAGTACTTC,CASSAGDSSRGTQYF
.,TRBV6-2/TRBV6-3,TRBJ1-1,once,TGTGCCAGCAGTTACACCCGTATTATGAACACTGAAGCTTTCTTT,CASSYTRIMNTEAFF
.,TRBV5-4,TRBJ2-3,.,TGTGCCAGCAGCTTGGGGGTTAGCGAAAGCACAGATACGCAGTATTTT,CASSLGVSESTDTQYF
TRBD1,TRBV6-6,TRBJ2-5,.,TGTGCCAGCAGGGAACCTTGGACAGGCGACGGGACCCAGTACTTC,CASREPWTGDGTQYF
TRBD2,TRBV7-9,TRBJ2-2,.,TGTGCCAGCAGCAGCCGGGACTACTCTGGGGAGCTGTTTTTT,CASSSRDYSGELFF
.,TRBV6-5,TRBJ1-4,.,TGTGCCAGCAGGCCTGCGATGCTGAATGAAAAACTGTTTTTT,CASRPAMLNEKLFF
.,TRBV3-1/TRBV3-2,TRBJ1-1,.,TGTGCCAGCAGCCAAGTCCCTCGGGAAGCTTTCTTT,CASSQVPREAFF
TRBD2,TRBV5-4,TRBJ2-7,.,TGTGCCAGCAGCTTGTCCGCGGGGGGTCCCTACGAGCAGTACTTC,CASSLSAGGPYEQYF
.,TRBV5-1,TRBJ1-2,.,TGCGCCAGCAGCCCACGGGGCAGTGGATTAGCTAACTATGGCTACACCTTC,CASSPRGSGLANYGYTF
TRBD2,TRBV5-4,TRBJ2-2,.,TGTGCCAGCAGTTCCGGGACTAGCGGGAGGGTCGTCGGGGAGCTGTTTTTT,CASSSGTSGRVVGELFF
.,TRBV12-3/TRBV12-4,TRBJ1-4,.,TGTGCCAGCACCTATGGGTCGGAAAAACTGTTTTTT,CASTYGSEKLFF
TRBD1,TRBV23-1,TRBJ1-2,.,TGCGCCAGCAGTCATTTTGGTTGGACAGGGGGTGGCTACACCTTC,CASSHFGWTGGGYTF
TRBD2,TRBV6-5,TRBJ2-3,once,TGTGCCAGCAGTTGGCTAGCGGGGACTAGCACAGATACGCAGTATTTT,CASSWLAGTSTDTQYF
TRBD2,TRBV6-1,TRBJ2-7,.,TGTGCCAGCAGTGGGACACTAGCGGGAGGCCCCTACGAGCAGTACTTC,CASSGTLAGGPYEQYF
TRBD2,TRBV3-1/TRBV3-2,TRBJ2-3,.,TGTGCCAGCAGCCTCGGACTAGCGGGGGGAAATACGCAGTATTTT,CASSLGLAGGNTQYF
TRBD1,TRBV9,TRBJ2-2,once,TGTGCCAGCAGCAAAGGGGACAGGAAAACCGGGGAGCTGTTTTTT,CASSKGDRKTGELFF
.,TRBV6-5,TRBJ2-3,.,TGTGCCAGCAGTTACCAGGGAGGTACGCAGTATTTT,CASSYQGGTQYF
.,TRBV4-3,TRBJ1-1,.,TGCGCCAGCAGCCAAGAGGCCCTGAACACTGAAGCTTTCTTT,CASSQEALNTEAFF
TRBD2,TRBV12-3/TRBV12-4,TRBJ2-3,.,TGTGCCTGCGATTCTAGCGGTACGCAGTATTTT,CACDSSGTQYF
TRBD2,TRBV6-5,TRBJ2-3,.,TGTGCCAGCAGGACTAGCGGGAATCCAGATACGCAGTATTTT,CASRTSGNPDTQYF
.,TRBV7-8,TRBJ2-7,.,TGTGCCAGCAGCTCCACCCGGCCCCGTACCCCCGCCGAGCAGTACTTC,CASSSTRPRTPAEQYF
.,TRBV5-1,TRBJ1-5,.,TGCGCCAGCAGCTTGGGGCAGGGTGGCAATCAGCCCCAGCATTTT,CASSLGQGGNQPQHF
TRBD2,TRBV7-7,TRBJ2-1,.,TGTGCCAGCAGCCCACAGGCGGGAGGGAGCTCCTACAATGAGCAGTTCTTC,CASSPQAGGSSYNEQFF
.,TRBV7-8,TRBJ1-1,once,TGTGCCAGCAGCTTACGGGGGCCGGGCCCAGCCAACACTGAAGCTTTCTTT,CASSLRGPGPANTEAFF
.,TRBV24-1,TRBJ2-2,.,TGTGCCACCAGTGATTCCTATACCGGGGAGCTGTTTTTT,CATSDSYTGELFF
TRBD2,TRBV18,TRBJ2-2,few,TGTGCCAGCTCACCACTACTAGCGGGAGGTTCGAACACCGGGGAGCTGTTTTTT,CASSPLLAGGSNTGELFF
.,TRBV5-1,TRBJ1-2,.,TGCGCCAGCAGAGAGGATTCTAACTATGGCTACACCTTC,CASREDSNYGYTF
.,TRBV19,TRBJ2-2,.,TGTGCCAGTAGCCAATCGGCGTTAGCCGGGGAGCTGTTTTTT,CASSQSALAGELFF
TRBD2,TRBV27,TRBJ2-3,.,TGTGCCAGCAGTCCCGGGACTAGCGGAATCACAGATACGCAGTATTTT,CASSPGTSGITDTQYF
.,TRBV4-1,TRBJ2-7,.,TGCGCCAGCAGCCAAGGGGGACCCTACGAGCAGTACTTC,CASSQGGPYEQYF
TRBD1,TRBV4-3,TRBJ2-7,.,TGCGCCAGCAGCCTGACAGGGTCCTACGAGCAGTACTTC,CASSLTGSYEQYF
TRBD1,TRBV18,TRBJ2-7,once,TGTGCCAGCTCACCATCCCGGGACAGGGACTACGAGCAGTACTTC,CASSPSRDRDYEQYF
.,TRBV5-1,TRBJ1-5,.,TGCGCCAGCAGCTTGGATGGGTATAGCAATCAGCCCCAGCATTTT,CASSLDGYSNQPQHF
.,TRBV27,TRBJ1-4,.,TGTGCCAGCAGTTTATCTGCGGGTAACTCGGGTCTGTTTTTT,CASSLSAGNSGLFF
TRBD2,TRBV27,TRBJ2-6,.,TGTGCCAGCAGTAAGACTAGCGCCCGCTCTGGGGCCAACGTCCTGACTTTC,CASSKTSARSGANVLTF
.,TRBV5-1,TRBJ1-1,.,TGCGCCAGCAGTTTTAGCGCAGGGGAGACTGAAGCTTTCTTT,CASSFSAGETEAFF
.,TRBV3-1/TRBV3-2,TRBJ2-3,.,TGTGCCAGCAGCCAAGGGGGGACGGTGTCAGATACGCAGTATTTT,CASSQGGTVSDTQYF
.,TRBV19,TRBJ2-7,.,TGTGCCAGTAGCCCTGCCGGGCTAAACGAGCAGTACTTC,CASSPAGLNEQYF
TRBD2,TRBV4-1,TRBJ2-5,.,TGCGCCAGCAGCCAAGCTGCAGAACGGGAGGGCGGAAAGACCCAGTACTTC,CASSQAAEREGGKTQYF
TRBD2,TRBV7-2,TRBJ2-4,.,TGTGCCAGCAGCTTCAGGGAGGGAGCCAAAAACATTCAGTACTTC,CASSFREGAKNIQYF
TRBD1,TRBV5-1,TRBJ2-3,.,TGCGCCAGCACTGAGGCAGGGGGCTCAGATACGCAGTATTTT,CASTEAGGSDTQYF
.,TRBV29-1,TRBJ2-1,.,TGCAGCGTTGCCGCGACAGGAGTTAACAATGAGCAGTTCTTC,CSVAATGVNNEQFF
TRBD1,TRBV3-1/TRBV3-2,TRBJ1-2,.,TGTGCCAGCAGCCAAAGGGGCGGGACAGGATATGGCTACACCTTC,CASSQRGGTGYGYTF
.,TRBV27,TRBJ2-6,.,TGTGCCAGTAACCGGTTGTCTGGGGCCAACGTCCTGACTTTC,CASNRLSGANVLTF
TRBD2,TRBV30,TRBJ2-7,.,TGTGCCTGGAGTGTACCCGGGCTAGCGGGTAACTACGAGCAGTACTTC,CAWSVPGLAGNYEQYF
.,TRBV29-1,TRBJ2-7,.,TGCAGCGCCATCCCGGGACACCGTAGCTCCTACGAGCAGTACTTC,CSAIPGHRSSYEQYF
.,TRBV3-1/TRBV3-2,TRBJ1-5,.,TGTGCCAGCAGCCAAGAAGGGCAGCCCCAGCATTTT,CASSQEGQPQHF
.,TRBV9,TRBJ1-1,.,TGTGCCAGCAGCGTGGAGGGCATGAACACTGAAGCTTTCTTT,CASSVEGMNTEAFF
.,TRBV6-2/TRBV6-3,TRBJ1-5,.,TGTGCCAGCAGCACAGACAGATATCAGCCCCAGCATTTT,CASSTDRYQPQHF
TRBD1,TRBV28,TRBJ2-1,.,TGTGCCAGCACCTTTGGGTACTACAGGGGTCGGAGCTCCTACAATGAGCAGTTCTTC,CASTFGYYRGRSSYNEQFF
.,TRBV19,TRBJ2-1,.,TGTGCCAGTAGTCGGGTTCCGGAGAATGAGCAGTTCTTC,CASSRVPENEQFF